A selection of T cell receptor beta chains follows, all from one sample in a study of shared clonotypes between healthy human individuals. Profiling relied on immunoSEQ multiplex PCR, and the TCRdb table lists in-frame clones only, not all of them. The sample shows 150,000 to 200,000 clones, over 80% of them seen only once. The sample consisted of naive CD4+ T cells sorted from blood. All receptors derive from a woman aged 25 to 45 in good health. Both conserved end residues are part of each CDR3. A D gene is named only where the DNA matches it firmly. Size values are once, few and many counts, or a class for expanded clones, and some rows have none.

CAISVEGFGELFF | TGTGCCATCAGTGTGGAAGGCTTCGGGGAGCTGTTTTTT | TRBJ2-2 | . | TRBV10-3 | .
CASSIGQIAGEQYF | TGTGCCAGTAGTATAGGGCAAATCGCCGGCGAGCAGTACTTC | TRBJ2-7 | . | TRBV19 | .
CASSLDRGKVDSNTEAFF | TGTGCCAGCAGCTTGGACAGGGGAAAAGTAGATTCGAACACTGAAGCTTTCTTT | TRBJ1-1 | TRBD1 | TRBV5-5 | .
CAIRQGAWGTEAFF | TGTGCCATACGACAGGGGGCTTGGGGAACTGAAGCTTTCTTT | TRBJ1-1 | TRBD1 | TRBV6-1 | .
CATQDSGNEQFF | TGCGCCACCCAGGATAGCGGGAATGAGCAGTTCTTC | TRBJ2-1 | TRBD2 | TRBV5-1 | .
CASSWGDRDSSYEQYF | TGCGCCAGCAGCTGGGGGGATCGGGACAGCTCCTACGAGCAGTACTTC | TRBJ2-7 | . | TRBV5-1 | .
CASSPRFSPSTDTQYF | TGTGCCAGCAGCCCGCGTTTTAGCCCTAGCACAGATACGCAGTATTTT | TRBJ2-3 | . | TRBV7-8 | .
CASSVPGGRDSYQETQYF | TGCGCCAGCAGTGTTCCCGGGGGGCGGGACTCGTACCAAGAGACCCAGTACTTC | TRBJ2-5 | . | TRBV5-1 | .
CASSLGAPYEQYF | TGTGCCAGCAGCCTCGGGGCACCCTACGAGCAGTACTTC | TRBJ2-7 | . | TRBV7-9 | .
CASSLTYEQYF | TGTGCCAGCAGCTTAACGTACGAGCAGTACTTC | TRBJ2-7 | . | TRBV5-6 | .
CASSPGLSDRPFSGNTIYF | TGTGCCAGCTCACCTGGCCTTTCGGACAGGCCCTTCTCTGGAAACACCATATATTTT | TRBJ1-3 | TRBD1 | TRBV18 | .
CSVAPTGSGGTDTQYF | TGCAGCGTTGCCCCCACTGGTAGCGGGGGCACAGATACGCAGTATTTT | TRBJ2-3 | TRBD2 | TRBV29-1 | .
CASTTDSNQPQHF | TGTGCCAGCACTACAGATAGCAATCAGCCCCAGCATTTT | TRBJ1-5 | . | TRBV6-6 | .
CARDISGNTIYF | TGTGCCCGGGATATCTCTGGAAACACCATATATTTT | TRBJ1-3 | . | TRBV30 | .
CASSYGQGDGYTF | TGCGCCAGCAGCTATGGACAGGGGGATGGCTACACCTTC | TRBJ1-2 | TRBD1 | TRBV5-1 | .
CASFIAANTGELFF | TGTGCCAGTTTTATAGCGGCAAACACCGGGGAGCTGTTTTTT | TRBJ2-2 | . | TRBV9 | .
CASSLPDESYNEQFF | TGTGCCAGCAGCTTACCAGACGAATCCTACAATGAGCAGTTCTTC | TRBJ2-1 | . | TRBV7-9 | .
CASSYDLEGQGGQFF | TGTGCCAGCAGTTACGACCTAGAAGGGCAAGGAGGGCAGTTCTTC | TRBJ2-1 | . | TRBV6-5 | .
CASSYFIAGTDTQYF | TGTGCCAGCAGTTACTTCATAGCGGGCACAGATACGCAGTATTTT | TRBJ2-3 | . | TRBV6-6 | .
CASSRLAGYNEQFF | TGTGCCAGCAGCCGACTAGCGGGCTACAATGAGCAGTTCTTC | TRBJ2-1 | TRBD2 | TRBV7-9 | .
CASSASGNTIYF | TGTGCCAGCAGTGCCTCTGGAAACACCATATATTTT | TRBJ1-3 | . | TRBV6-5 | .
CASSIGASAVQTQYF | TGTGCCAGTAGTATAGGGGCTAGCGCCGTCCAGACCCAGTACTTC | TRBJ2-5 | . | TRBV19 | .
CASSLLTGEGQPQHF | TGTGCCAGCAGCTTGCTGACAGGGGAGGGCCAGCCCCAGCATTTT | TRBJ1-5 | TRBD1 | TRBV5-6 | .
CASRRTQNSESSGANVLTF | TGTGCCAGCAGGAGGACCCAAAACTCCGAGAGCTCTGGGGCCAACGTCCTGACTTTC | TRBJ2-6 | . | TRBV7-9 | .
CASSQAGQGAPRTEAFF | TGTGCCAGCAGCCAAGCCGGACAGGGGGCGCCCAGGACTGAAGCTTTCTTT | TRBJ1-1 | TRBD1 | TRBV4-2 | once
CASSPIGTGLTYEQYF | TGTGCCAGCTCACCAATCGGGACAGGCCTAACCTACGAGCAGTACTTC | TRBJ2-7 | TRBD1 | TRBV18 | .
CASSSWTGGIATNEKLFF | TGTGCCAGCAGCTCCTGGACAGGGGGTATTGCAACTAATGAAAAACTGTTTTTT | TRBJ1-4 | TRBD1 | TRBV13 | .
CSVADSVDEQYF | TGCAGCGTTGCCGATAGTGTAGACGAGCAGTACTTC | TRBJ2-7 | . | TRBV29-1 | .
CASSLYRSRGLSGNTIYF | TGTGCCAGCAGTTTATACAGGTCTCGGGGTCTATCTGGAAACACCATATATTTT | TRBJ1-3 | . | TRBV28 | .
CASSAGRGGPIYEQYF | TGTGCCAGCAGTGCGGGCCGGGGAGGCCCAATCTACGAGCAGTACTTC | TRBJ2-7 | . | TRBV6-1 | .